This T cell receptor (beta chain) was captured by sequencing in a study of beta chain features in type 1 diabetes. Study information: The patients were much like the healthy donors in age, gender and cell yields.

The isolated RNA, all of it, was reverse transcribed, so expressed TCRB transcripts were what got sequenced. TCRdb keeps only in-frame clones here, not all; method: immunoSEQ multiplex PCR. The sample comprises approximately 160,000 clones, around 8.5% of which are singletons, and approximately 0.65% rests with the top ten. Sorted cells reached over 95% purity in every population. Deletions cut 3 bases from V and 4 bases from J, with 12 bases between. Germline V gene lookup returns CDR1 SGDLS and CDR2 YYNGEE. The CDR3 is made up of 14 amino acids. This sequence was found in a man between 18 and 35 years old in good health. Sequencing was performed on central memory CD4+ T cells from blood. The chain employs TRBV9 and TRBJ2-3, with D possibly TRBD1 on 6 matching bases. The CDR3 region is CASSARTGSDTQYF. The CDR3 DNA reads as TGTGCCAGCAGCGCCAGAACAGGGTCAGATACGCAGTATTTT. Filled out from reference TRBV9 and TRBJ2-3, the complete variable domain reads DSGVTQTPKHLITATGQRVTLRCSPRSGDLSVYWYQQSLDQGLQFLIQYYNGEERAKGNILERFSAQQFPDLHSELNLSSLELGDSALYFCASSARTGSDTQYFGPGTRLTVL.